A single sample is the source of the 3 T cell receptor beta chains below, sequenced in a study of OX40 agonist ivuxolimab in advanced cancers. The data were produced by immunoSEQ multiplex PCR, yet TCRdb's version contains in-frame clones alone and is incomplete. The table includes tens of thousands of clones, over 75% detected once. Sequenced material: CD4+ or CD8+ T cells sorted from blood, taken in a trial of the OX40 agonist ivuxolimab. These receptors were collected from an adult with an advanced solid tumor such as melanoma, head and neck, liver or kidney cancer.

This chain joins TRBV5-1 and TRBJ2-7; D is possibly TRBD1 or TRBD2 (7 bases each). From germline, CDR1 is SGHRS and CDR2 YFSETQ. There are 15 residues in the CDR3. V was clipped by 7 bases and J by 0 bases, with 17 bases between them. In nucleotides, the CDR3 is TGCGCCAGCCGAGCGGGGACAGCCCCCTCCTACGAGCAGTACTTC. It is translated as CASRAGTAPSYEQYF.

The chain carries TRBV9 and TRBJ2-2; D is perhaps TRBD1 (5 bases). The germline V and J ends were trimmed by 0 bases and 6 bases, with 12 bases remaining between them. The V gene's germline CDR1 is SGDLS and CDR2 YYNGEE. CDR3 size: 15 residues. In DNA, the CDR3 is TGTGCCAGCAGCGTAGTACCAGGGATGTCCGGGGAGCTGTTTTTT. Amino acid sequence: CASSVVPGMSGELFF.

This chain connects TRBV9 to TRBJ2-7; tentatively, D is TRBD1 or TRBD2 (5 bases each). Trimming left V 0 bases short and J 0 bases short, with 13 bases between. The germline gives CDR1 SGDLS, CDR2 YYNGEE. The CDR3 length is 16 residues. The CDR3 DNA reads TGTGCCAGCAGCGTAGGACCTGGGACGGCCTCCTACGAGCAGTACTTC. The encoded protein is CASSVGPGTASYEQYF.